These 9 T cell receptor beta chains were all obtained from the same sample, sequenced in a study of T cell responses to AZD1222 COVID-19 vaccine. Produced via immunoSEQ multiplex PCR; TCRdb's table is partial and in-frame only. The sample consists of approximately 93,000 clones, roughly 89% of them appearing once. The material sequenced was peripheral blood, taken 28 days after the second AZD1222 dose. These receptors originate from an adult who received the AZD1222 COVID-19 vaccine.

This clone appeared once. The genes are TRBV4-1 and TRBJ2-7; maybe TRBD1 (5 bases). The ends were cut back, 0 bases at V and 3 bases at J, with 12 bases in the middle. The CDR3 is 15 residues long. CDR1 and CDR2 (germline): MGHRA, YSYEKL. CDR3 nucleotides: TGCGCCAGCAGCCAAGATCCTGGACAATACTACGAGCAGTACGTC. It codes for CASSQDPGQYYEQYV.

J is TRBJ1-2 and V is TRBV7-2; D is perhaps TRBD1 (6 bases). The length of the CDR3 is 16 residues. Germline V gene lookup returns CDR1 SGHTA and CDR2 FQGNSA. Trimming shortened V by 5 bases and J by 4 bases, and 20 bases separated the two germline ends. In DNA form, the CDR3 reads TGTGCCAGCAGCGCCAGGACAGCATCTCTTGGCTATGGCTACACCTTC. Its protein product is CASSARTASLGYGYTF.

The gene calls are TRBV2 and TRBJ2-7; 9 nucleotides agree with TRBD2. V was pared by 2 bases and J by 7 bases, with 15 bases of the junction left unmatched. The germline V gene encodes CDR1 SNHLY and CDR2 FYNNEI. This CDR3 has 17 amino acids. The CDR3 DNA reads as TGTGCCAGCAGTGAAACCCGCGGACTAGCGTGGGGGCGGGAGCAGTACTTC. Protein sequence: CASSETRGLAWGREQYF.

The CDR3 protein is CASSPHPGTGGTNYGYTF. As DNA, the CDR3 is TGTGCCAGCAGCCCTCATCCCGGGACAGGGGGCACTAACTATGGCTACACCTTC. V and J are TRBV6-2 or TRBV6-3 and TRBJ1-2, with 12 bases aligning to TRBD1. Germline V gene sequence: CDR1 MNHEY, CDR2 SVGEGT. The CDR3 spans 18 residues. Unmatched junction bases numbered 11, after V lost 6 bases and J lost 0 bases.

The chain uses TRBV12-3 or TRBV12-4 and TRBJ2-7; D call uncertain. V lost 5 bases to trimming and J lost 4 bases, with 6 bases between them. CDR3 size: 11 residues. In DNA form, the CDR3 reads TGTGCCAGCAGTCCCGGGTACGAGCAGTACTTC. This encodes CASSPGYEQYF.

The CDR3 protein is CASSLPLHGYTF. CDR3 sequence (DNA): TGTGCCAGCAGCTTACCCCTCCATGGCTACACCTTC. V usage is TRBV11-3 and J usage is TRBJ1-2; no clear D. The V end lost 2 bases, the J end lost 6 bases, and 7 bases lay between the germline ends. The germline V gene encodes CDR1 SGHNT and CDR2 YENEEA. This CDR3 is 12 amino acids long.

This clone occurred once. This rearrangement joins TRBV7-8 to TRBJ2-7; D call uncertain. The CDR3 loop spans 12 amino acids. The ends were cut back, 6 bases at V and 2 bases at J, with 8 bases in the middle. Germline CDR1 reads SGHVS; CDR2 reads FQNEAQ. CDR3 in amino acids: CASSPPAYEQYF. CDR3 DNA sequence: TGTGCCAGCAGTCCCCCGGCCTACGAGCAGTACTTC.

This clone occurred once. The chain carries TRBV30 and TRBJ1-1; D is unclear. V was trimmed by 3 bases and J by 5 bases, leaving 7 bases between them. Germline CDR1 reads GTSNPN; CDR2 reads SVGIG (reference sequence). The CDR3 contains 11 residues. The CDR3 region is CAWRLSTEAFF. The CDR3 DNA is TGTGCCTGGAGACTATCTACTGAAGCTTTCTTT.

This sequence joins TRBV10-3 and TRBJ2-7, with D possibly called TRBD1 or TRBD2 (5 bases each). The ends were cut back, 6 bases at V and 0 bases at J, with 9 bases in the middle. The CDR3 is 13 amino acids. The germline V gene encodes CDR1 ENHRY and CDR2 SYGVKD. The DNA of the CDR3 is TGTGCCATCAGGTCCGGGGCCTCCTACGAGCAGTACTTC. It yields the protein CAIRSGASYEQYF.